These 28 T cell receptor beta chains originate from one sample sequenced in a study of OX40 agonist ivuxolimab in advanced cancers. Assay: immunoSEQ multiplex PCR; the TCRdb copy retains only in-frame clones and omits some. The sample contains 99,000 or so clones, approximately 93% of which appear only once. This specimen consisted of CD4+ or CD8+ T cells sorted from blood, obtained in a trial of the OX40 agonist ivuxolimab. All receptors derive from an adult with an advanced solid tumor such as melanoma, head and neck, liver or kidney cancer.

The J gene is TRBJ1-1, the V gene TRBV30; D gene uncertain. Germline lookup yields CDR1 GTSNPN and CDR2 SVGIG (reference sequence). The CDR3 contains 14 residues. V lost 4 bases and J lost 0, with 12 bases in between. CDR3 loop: CAWTEGYMNTEAFF. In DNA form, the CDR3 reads TGTGCCTGGACGGAGGGATACATGAACACTGAAGCTTTCTTT. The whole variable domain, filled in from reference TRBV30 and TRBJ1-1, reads SQTIHQWPATLVQPVGSPLSLECTVEGTSNPNLYWYRQAAGRGLQLLFYSVGIGQISSEVPQNLSASRPQDRQFILSSKKLLLSDSGFYLCAWTEGYMNTEAFFGQGTRLTVV.

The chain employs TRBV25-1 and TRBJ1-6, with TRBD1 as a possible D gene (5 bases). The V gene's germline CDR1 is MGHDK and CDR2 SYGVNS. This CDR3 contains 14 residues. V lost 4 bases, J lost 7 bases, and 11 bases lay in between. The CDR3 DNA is TGTGCCAGCAGTGGGGGCATCTCGAATTCACCCCTCCACTTT. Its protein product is CASSGGISNSPLHF. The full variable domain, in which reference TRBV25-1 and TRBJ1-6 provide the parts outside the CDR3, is EADIYQTPRYLVIGTGKKITLECSQTMGHDKMYWYQQDPGMELHLIHYSYGVNSTEKGDLSSESTVSRIRTEHFPLTLESARPSHTSQYLCASSGGISNSPLHFGNGTRLTVT.

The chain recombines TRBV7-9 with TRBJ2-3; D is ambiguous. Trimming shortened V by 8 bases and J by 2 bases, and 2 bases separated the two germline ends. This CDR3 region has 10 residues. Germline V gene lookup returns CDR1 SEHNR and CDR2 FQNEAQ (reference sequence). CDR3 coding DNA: TGTGCCAGCTCCACAGATACGCAGTATTTT. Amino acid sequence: CASSTDTQYF.

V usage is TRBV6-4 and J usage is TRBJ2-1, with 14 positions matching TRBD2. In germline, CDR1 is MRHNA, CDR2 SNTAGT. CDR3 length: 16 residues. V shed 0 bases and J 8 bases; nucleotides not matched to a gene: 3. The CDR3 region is CASSDSTSGRVHEQFF. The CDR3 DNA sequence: TGTGCCAGCAGTGACTCGACTAGCGGGAGGGTACATGAGCAGTTCTTC.

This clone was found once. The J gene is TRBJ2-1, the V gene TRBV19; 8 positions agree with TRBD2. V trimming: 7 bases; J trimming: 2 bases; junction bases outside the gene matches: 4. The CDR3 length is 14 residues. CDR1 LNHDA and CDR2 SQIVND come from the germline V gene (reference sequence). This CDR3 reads CASTKGLAYNEQFF. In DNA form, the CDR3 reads TGTGCCAGTACTAAGGGACTAGCCTACAATGAGCAGTTCTTC.

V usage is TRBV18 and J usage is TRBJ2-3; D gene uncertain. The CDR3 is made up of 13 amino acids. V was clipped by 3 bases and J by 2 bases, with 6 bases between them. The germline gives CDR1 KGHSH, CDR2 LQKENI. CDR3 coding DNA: TGTGCCAGCTCACCTGGGGACACAGATACGCAGTATTTT. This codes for CASSPGDTDTQYF.

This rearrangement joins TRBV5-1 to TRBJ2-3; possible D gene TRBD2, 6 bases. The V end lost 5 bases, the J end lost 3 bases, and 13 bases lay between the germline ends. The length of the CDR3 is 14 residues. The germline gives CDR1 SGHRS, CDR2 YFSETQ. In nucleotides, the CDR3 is TGCGCCAGCAGGAGGGCTAGCGCGACAGATACGCAGTATTTT. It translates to CASRRASATDTQYF.

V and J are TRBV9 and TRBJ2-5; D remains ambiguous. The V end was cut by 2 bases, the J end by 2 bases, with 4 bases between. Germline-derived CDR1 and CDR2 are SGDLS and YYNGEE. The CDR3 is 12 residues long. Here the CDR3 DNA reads TGTGCCAGCAGCGTTGGGCAAGAGACCCAGTACTTC. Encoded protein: CASSVGQETQYF.

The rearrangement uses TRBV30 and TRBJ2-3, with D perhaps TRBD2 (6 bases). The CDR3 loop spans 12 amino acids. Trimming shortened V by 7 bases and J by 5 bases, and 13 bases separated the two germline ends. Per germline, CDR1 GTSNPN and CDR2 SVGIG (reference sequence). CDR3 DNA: TGTGCCTCCACGGACGGGGGAGATACGCAGTATTTT. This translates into CASTDGGDTQYF.

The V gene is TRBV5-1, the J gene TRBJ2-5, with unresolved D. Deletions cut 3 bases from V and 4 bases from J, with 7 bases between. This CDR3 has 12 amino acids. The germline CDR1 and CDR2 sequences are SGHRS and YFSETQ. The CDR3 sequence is CASSSERETQYF. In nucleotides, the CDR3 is TGCGCCAGCAGCTCCGAGCGAGAGACCCAGTACTTC.

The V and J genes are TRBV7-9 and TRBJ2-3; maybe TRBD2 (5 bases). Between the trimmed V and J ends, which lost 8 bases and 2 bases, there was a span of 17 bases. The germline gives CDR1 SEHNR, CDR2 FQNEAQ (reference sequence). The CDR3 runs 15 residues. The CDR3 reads CASQTLGRVTDTQYF. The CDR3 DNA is TGTGCCAGCCAAACGCTCGGGCGGGTCACAGATACGCAGTATTTT.

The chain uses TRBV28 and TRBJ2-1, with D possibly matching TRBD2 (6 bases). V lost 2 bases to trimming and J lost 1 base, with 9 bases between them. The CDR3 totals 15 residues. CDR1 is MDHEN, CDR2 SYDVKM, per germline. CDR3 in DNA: TGTGCCAGCAGTTTACGGCGGGAATCCTACAATGAGCAGTTCTTC. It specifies CASSLRRESYNEQFF.

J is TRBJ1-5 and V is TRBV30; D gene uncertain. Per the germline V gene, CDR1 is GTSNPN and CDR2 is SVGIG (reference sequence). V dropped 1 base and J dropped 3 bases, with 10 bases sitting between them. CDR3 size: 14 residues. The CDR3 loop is CAWSGLQFNQPQHF. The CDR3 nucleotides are TGTGCCTGGAGTGGTCTACAGTTCAATCAGCCCCAGCATTTT.

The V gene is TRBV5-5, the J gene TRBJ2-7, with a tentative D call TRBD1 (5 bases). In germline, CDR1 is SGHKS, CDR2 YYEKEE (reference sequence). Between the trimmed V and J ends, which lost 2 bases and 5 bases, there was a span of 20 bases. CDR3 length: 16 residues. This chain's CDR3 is CASSFPKGLLIDEQYF. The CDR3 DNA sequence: TGTGCCAGCAGCTTCCCCAAGGGGTTACTTATAGACGAGCAGTACTTC.

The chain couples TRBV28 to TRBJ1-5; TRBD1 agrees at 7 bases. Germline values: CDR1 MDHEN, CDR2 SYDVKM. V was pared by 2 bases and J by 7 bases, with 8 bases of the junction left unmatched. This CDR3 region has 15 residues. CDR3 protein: CASSLGSGGNQPQHF. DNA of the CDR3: TGTGCCAGCAGTTTAGGGTCAGGGGGAAACCAGCCCCAGCATTTT.

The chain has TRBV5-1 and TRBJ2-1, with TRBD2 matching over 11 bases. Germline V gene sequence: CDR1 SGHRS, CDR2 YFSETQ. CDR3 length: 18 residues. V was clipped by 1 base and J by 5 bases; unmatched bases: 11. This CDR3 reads CASSLPNPGLAVNNEQFF. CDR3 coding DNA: TGCGCCAGCAGCTTGCCGAACCCGGGACTAGCGGTAAACAATGAGCAGTTCTTC.

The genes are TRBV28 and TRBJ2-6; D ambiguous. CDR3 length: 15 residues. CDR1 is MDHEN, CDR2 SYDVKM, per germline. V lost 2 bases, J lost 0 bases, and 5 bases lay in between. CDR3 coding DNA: TGTGCCAGCAGTTTAATCCGCTCTGGGGCCAACGTCCTGACTTTC. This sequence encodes CASSLIRSGANVLTF.

CDR3 DNA: TGTGCCAGCAGCGTTGGACAGGGGGACTATAATTCACCCCTCCACTTT. Translating gives CASSVGQGDYNSPLHF. The rearrangement links TRBV9 to TRBJ1-6, with TRBD1 matching 10 bases. The V gene end was trimmed by 2 bases and the J gene end by 3 bases; junction bases not matched to a gene: 2. CDR1 and CDR2 from the germline V gene are SGDLS and YYNGEE. The CDR3 loop spans 16 amino acids.

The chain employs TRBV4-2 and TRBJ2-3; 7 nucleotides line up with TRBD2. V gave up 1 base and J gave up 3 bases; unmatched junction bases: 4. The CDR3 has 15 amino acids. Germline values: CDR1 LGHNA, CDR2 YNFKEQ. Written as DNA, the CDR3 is TGTGCCAGCAGCCAAGGGACTAGGAATACAGATACGCAGTATTTT. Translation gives CASSQGTRNTDTQYF.

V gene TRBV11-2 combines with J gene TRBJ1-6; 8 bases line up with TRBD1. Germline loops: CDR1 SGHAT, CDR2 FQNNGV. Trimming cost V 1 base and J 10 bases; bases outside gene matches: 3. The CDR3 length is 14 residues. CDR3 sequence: CASSLVQGASPLHF. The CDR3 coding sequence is TGTGCCAGCAGCTTAGTTCAGGGGGCCTCACCCCTCCACTTT.

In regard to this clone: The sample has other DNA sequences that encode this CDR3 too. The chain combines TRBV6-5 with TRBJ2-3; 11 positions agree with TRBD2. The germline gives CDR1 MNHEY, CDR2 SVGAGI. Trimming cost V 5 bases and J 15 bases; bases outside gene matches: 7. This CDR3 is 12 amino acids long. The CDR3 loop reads CASSDTSGSTYF. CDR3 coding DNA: TGTGCCAGCAGTGATACTAGCGGGAGTACATATTTT.

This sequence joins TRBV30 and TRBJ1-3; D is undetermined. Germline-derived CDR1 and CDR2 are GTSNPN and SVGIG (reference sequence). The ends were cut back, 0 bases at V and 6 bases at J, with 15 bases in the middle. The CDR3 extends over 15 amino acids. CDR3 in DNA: TGTGCCTGGAGTGTGGCCGGGTCTGTTGCAAACACCATATATTTT. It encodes CAWSVAGSVANTIYF. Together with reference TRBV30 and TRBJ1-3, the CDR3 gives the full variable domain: SQTIHQWPATLVQPVGSPLSLECTVEGTSNPNLYWYRQAAGRGLQLLFYSVGIGQISSEVPQNLSASRPQDRQFILSSKKLLLSDSGFYLCAWSVAGSVANTIYFGEGSWLTVV.

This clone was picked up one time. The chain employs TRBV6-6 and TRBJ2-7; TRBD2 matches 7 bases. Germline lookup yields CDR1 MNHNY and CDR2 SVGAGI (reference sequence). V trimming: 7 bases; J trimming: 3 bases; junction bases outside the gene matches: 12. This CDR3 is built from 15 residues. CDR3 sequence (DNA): TGTGCCAGCACCTTAACCCGTGGGGGGGACTACGAGCAGTACTTC. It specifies CASTLTRGGDYEQYF.

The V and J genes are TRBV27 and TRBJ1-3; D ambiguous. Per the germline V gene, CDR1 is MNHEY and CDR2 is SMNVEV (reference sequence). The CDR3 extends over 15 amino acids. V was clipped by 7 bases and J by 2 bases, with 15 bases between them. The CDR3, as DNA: TGTGCCAGCAAACTGACGGGAAACACTGGAAACACCATATATTTT. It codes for CASKLTGNTGNTIYF.

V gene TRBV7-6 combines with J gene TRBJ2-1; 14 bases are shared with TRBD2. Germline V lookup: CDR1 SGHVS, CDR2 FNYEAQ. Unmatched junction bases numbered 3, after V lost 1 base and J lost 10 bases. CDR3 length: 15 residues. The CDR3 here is CASSLGGLAGVEQFF. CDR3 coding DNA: TGTGCCAGCAGCTTAGGGGGACTAGCGGGAGTGGAGCAGTTCTTC.

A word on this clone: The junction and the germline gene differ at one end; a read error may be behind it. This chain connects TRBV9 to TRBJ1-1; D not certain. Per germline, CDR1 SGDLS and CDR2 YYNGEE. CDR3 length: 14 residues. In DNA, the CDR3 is TGTGCCAGCACCGTAGGCTTTATGAACACTGAAGCTTTCTTT. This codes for CASTVGFMNTEAFF.

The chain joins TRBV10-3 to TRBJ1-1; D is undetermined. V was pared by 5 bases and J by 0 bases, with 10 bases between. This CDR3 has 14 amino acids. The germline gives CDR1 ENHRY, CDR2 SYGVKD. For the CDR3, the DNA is TGTGCCATCAGTCAGACGAACATGAACACTGAAGCTTTCTTT. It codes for CAISQTNMNTEAFF.

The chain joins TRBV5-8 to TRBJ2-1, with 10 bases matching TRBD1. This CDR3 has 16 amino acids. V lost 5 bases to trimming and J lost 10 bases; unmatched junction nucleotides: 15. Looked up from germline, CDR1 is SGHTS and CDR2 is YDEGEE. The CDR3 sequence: CASSWFGDRGYGEQFF. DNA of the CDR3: TGTGCCAGCAGTTGGTTTGGGGACAGGGGATACGGGGAGCAGTTCTTC.